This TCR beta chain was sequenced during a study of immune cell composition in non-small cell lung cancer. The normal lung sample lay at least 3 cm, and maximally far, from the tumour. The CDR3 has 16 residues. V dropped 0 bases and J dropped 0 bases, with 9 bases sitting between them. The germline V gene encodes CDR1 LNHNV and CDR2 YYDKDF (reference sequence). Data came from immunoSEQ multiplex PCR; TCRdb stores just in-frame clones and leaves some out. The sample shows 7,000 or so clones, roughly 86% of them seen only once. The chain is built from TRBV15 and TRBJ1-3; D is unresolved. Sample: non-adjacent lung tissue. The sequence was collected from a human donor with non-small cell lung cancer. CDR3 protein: CATSRDTPSSGNTIYF. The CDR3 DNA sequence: TGTGCCACCAGCAGAGATACACCGAGCTCTGGAAACACCATATATTTT. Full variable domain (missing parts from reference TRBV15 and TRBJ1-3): DAMVIQNPRYQVTQFGKPVTLSCSQTLNHNVMYWYQQKSSQAPKLLFHYYDKDFNNEADTPDNFQSRRPNTSFCFLDIRSPGLGDTAMYLCATSRDTPSSGNTIYFGEGSWLTVV.